This record covers a single T cell receptor (beta chain). This specimen comes from a study of blood T cell repertoires in COVID-19. Study in general: Acute-phase and convalescent COVID-19 samples originated in the United States, Italy and Spain.

Participant reports of clinical history set cohort assignment. Two negative PCRs, clearance, or symptom resolution characterized the recovered Cohort 3 donors. Authors' processing steps: Estimates of nucleated cell counts were drawn from the amplification of reference gene primers. Assay used: immunoSEQ multiplex PCR; TCRdb lists only in-frame clones, some missing. That table gives V, J and clone size, and the DNA gave D and trimming. This table holds about 220,000 clones, approximately 80% found once. The CDR3 consists of 16 residues. Per the germline V gene, CDR1 is MNHEY and CDR2 is SVGAGI. V was pared by 2 bases and J by 2 bases, with 5 bases of the junction left unmatched.

The sequence was collected from a man aged 40-55 years who had recovered from COVID-19. The chain recombines TRBV6-5 with TRBJ2-3; TRBD1 aligns across 9 bases. Specimen: PBMCs or T cells enriched from blood (not recorded which). CDR3 coding DNA: TGTGCCAGCAGTTACGACAGGGGGGCCCCCACAGATACGCAGTATTTT. Translated: CASSYDRGAPTDTQYF.